This T cell receptor (beta chain) originates from a study of shared clonotypes between healthy human individuals. V was pared by 3 bases and J by 6 bases, with 22 bases between. The CDR3 runs to 16 residues. The germline gives CDR1 SGDLS, CDR2 YYNGEE. The naive CD8 fraction comprised CD45RO-negative cells positively selected for CCR7 and excluded terminally differentiated effector memory CD45RA+ cells. The authors distributed each subset's genomic DNA evenly over several immunoSEQ plates. Sequenced by immunoSEQ multiplex PCR; TCRdb stores in-frame clones only, minus some. The profile shows roughly 2.1 million clones, approximately 94% of them singletons. The study, taken as a whole, reports: Depth of sequencing was expected to influence donor clonotype sharing. Generation probability values for non-shared clonotypes were lower than those for clonotypes shared by all four donors.

As to this clone: No antigen is known for it.

This TCR derives from a man in his late teens or twenties in good health. Some clones in this sample may be carry-over from other donors' samples. Input material: naive CD8+ T cells from PBMCs. This chain links TRBV9 with TRBJ2-7, with D perhaps given as TRBD1 or TRBD2 (5 bases each). The CDR3 DNA reads TGTGCCAGCAGCGACGGAAACCCCGGGGCCTCAGGCGAGCAGTACTTC. This translates into CASSDGNPGASGEQYF.